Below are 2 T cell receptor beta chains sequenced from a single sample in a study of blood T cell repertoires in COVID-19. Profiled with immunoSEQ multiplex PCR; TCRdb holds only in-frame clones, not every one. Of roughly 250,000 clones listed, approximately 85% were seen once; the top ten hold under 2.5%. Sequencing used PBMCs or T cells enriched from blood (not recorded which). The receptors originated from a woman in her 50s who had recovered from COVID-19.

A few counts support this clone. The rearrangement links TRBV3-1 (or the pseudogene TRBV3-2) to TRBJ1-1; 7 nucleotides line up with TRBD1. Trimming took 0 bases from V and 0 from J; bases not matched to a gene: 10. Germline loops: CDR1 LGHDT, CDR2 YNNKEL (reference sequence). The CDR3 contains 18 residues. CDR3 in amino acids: CASSQDRRRTGLNTEAFF. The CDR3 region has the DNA TGTGCCAGCAGCCAAGATCGTCGCCGGACAGGACTGAACACTGAAGCTTTCTTT.

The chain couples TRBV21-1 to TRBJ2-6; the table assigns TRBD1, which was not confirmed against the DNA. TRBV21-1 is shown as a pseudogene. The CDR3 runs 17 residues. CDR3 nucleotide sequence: TGTGCCAGCAGCAAAGGTAACAGGGGATCTGGGGCCAACGTCCTGACTTTC. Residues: CASSKGNRGSGANVLTF.